A single sample gave rise to the 32 T cell receptor beta chains below, sequenced in a study of CD4 T cells in relation to SARS-CoV-2 and coronaviruses. No cognate antigen is known for these TCRs. The method was immunoSEQ multiplex PCR; TCRdb's version includes in-frame clones alone and lacks a portion of them. The sample lists approximately 39,000 clones, 60% to 85% occurring once. Sequencing used memory CD4+ T cells from PBMCs, cultured in vitro. These receptors were collected from an adult with COVID-19.

The gene calls are TRBV6-1 and TRBJ1-5; 8 nucleotides agree with TRBD1. This CDR3 region has 16 residues. From germline, CDR1 is MNHNS and CDR2 SASEGT. The V gene end was trimmed by 3 bases and the J gene end by 7 bases; junction bases not matched to a gene: 11. CDR3 sequence (DNA): TGTGCCAGCAGTGACCATGTCGGACAGGGTGTCCAGCCCCAGCATTTT. Residues: CASSDHVGQGVQPQHF.

The rearrangement joins TRBV24-1 to TRBJ1-3; perhaps TRBD1 as D (6 bases). CDR3 length: 15 residues. Per the germline V gene, CDR1 is KGHDR and CDR2 is SFDVKD. The V and J ends lost 4 bases and 4 bases respectively, with 13 bases between them. CDR3 sequence: CATSDNRDTGNTIYF. CDR3 sequence (DNA): TGTGCCACCAGTGACAACAGGGATACGGGAAACACCATATATTTT.

Worth noting for this clone: In the same sample, other DNA sequences code for this CDR3. This chain joins TRBV18 and TRBJ2-2; D might be TRBD1 (5 bases). The V end was cut by 1 base, the J end by 0 bases, with 6 bases between. CDR3 length: 15 residues. The germline V gene encodes CDR1 KGHSH and CDR2 LQKENI. CDR3 protein: CASSPRGANTGELFF. The CDR3 DNA is TGTGCCAGCTCACCACGGGGCGCGAACACCGGGGAGCTGTTTTTT.

This clone appeared a single time. This chain uses TRBV15 with TRBJ2-6; no definite D call. The CDR3 has 15 residues. Trimming left V 2 bases short and J 0 bases short, with 5 bases between. Germline V lookup: CDR1 LNHNV, CDR2 YYDKDF (reference sequence). The CDR3 protein is CATSRRISGANVLTF. DNA for the CDR3: TGTGCCACCAGCAGAAGGATCTCTGGGGCCAACGTCCTGACTTTC.

This clone showed up just a few times. DNA for the CDR3: TGCAGCGTTGAGTTAACGGTGGGGGAGCAGTACTTC. Translated: CSVELTVGEQYF. V usage is TRBV29-1 and J usage is TRBJ2-7; D unresolved. The CDR3 spans 12 residues. In germline, CDR1 is SQVTM, CDR2 ANQGSEA. V lost 3 bases to trimming and J lost 7 bases, with 13 bases between them.

The chain has TRBV5-8 and TRBJ2-1, with TRBD2 identical over 12 bases. CDR1 is SGHTS and CDR2 is YDEGEE in the germline V gene. The CDR3 covers 16 residues. J was trimmed by 8 bases and V by 2 bases; bases with no gene match: 8. This CDR3 is CASSFRASGRDDEQFF. The CDR3 nucleotides are TGTGCCAGCAGCTTCAGAGCTAGCGGGAGGGACGATGAGCAGTTCTTC.

The chain recombines TRBV19 with TRBJ2-1, with 9 bases identical to TRBD1. With 5 bases clipped from V and 6 bases from J, the junction kept 8 bases outside the gene matches. This CDR3 has 15 residues. From germline, CDR1 is LNHDA and CDR2 SQIVND (reference sequence). CDR3: CASSDRDRDINEQFF. CDR3 nucleotide sequence: TGTGCCAGTAGTGACCGGGACAGGGACATCAATGAGCAGTTCTTC.

This chain uses TRBV5-4 with TRBJ2-6, with D possibly being TRBD1 (5 bases). Trimming left V 0 bases short and J 0 bases short, with 7 bases between. Germline V gene sequence: CDR1 SGHNT, CDR2 YYREEE (reference sequence). The CDR3 is 16 amino acids. The CDR3 sequence is CASSLARASGANVLTF. In DNA, the CDR3 is TGTGCCAGCAGCTTGGCCAGGGCCTCTGGGGCCAACGTCCTGACTTTC.

Only a few counts were recorded for this clone. The gene calls are TRBV27 and TRBJ2-7; D remains ambiguous. The V gene lost 2 bases and the J gene lost 3 bases, with 8 bases spanning the gap. Germline V gene lookup returns CDR1 MNHEY and CDR2 SMNVEV (reference sequence). This CDR3 has 13 amino acids. This CDR3 reads CASSLGRSYEQYF. The CDR3 region has the DNA TGTGCCAGCAGTTTAGGCCGGAGCTACGAGCAGTACTTC.

The chain couples TRBV5-1 to TRBJ2-3, with D perhaps given as TRBD1 or TRBD2 (5 bases each). Per germline, CDR1 SGHRS and CDR2 YFSETQ. The CDR3 length is 13 residues. Trimming shortened V by 0 bases and J by 9 bases, and 11 bases separated the two germline ends. The CDR3 loop reads CASSLVGAGTQYF. Written as DNA, the CDR3 is TGCGCCAGCAGCTTGGTCGGGGCAGGAACGCAGTATTTT. Full variable domain (remainder filled in from reference TRBV5-1 and TRBJ2-3): KAGVTQTPRYLIKTRGQQVTLSCSPISGHRSVSWYQQTPGQGLQFLFEYFSETQRNKGNFPGRFSGRQFSNSRSEMNVSTLELGDSALYLCASSLVGAGTQYFGPGTRLTVL.

This chain uses TRBV4-1 with TRBJ2-1; D call uncertain. This CDR3 is built from 16 residues. Germline CDR1 is MGHRA and CDR2 is YSYEKL. The V gene lost 0 bases and the J gene lost 4 bases, with 13 bases spanning the gap. DNA for the CDR3: TGCGCCAGCAGCCAAGATGAAGCGACTCTATACAATGAGCAGTTCTTC. Protein: CASSQDEATLYNEQFF.

The chain employs TRBV3-1 (or the pseudogene TRBV3-2) and TRBJ1-2, with TRBD1 as a possible D gene (5 bases). V was clipped by 10 bases and J by 8 bases, with 17 bases between them. This CDR3 has 12 residues. Germline CDR1 is LGHDT and CDR2 is YNNKEL (reference sequence). This CDR3 reads CATEGVSGGYTF. The CDR3 nucleotides read TGTGCCACAGAAGGGGTCTCGGGCGGCTACACCTTC.

The rearrangement uses TRBV7-2 and TRBJ1-2; D is possibly TRBD1 (5 bases). This CDR3 is 13 amino acids long. Germline loops: CDR1 SGHTA, CDR2 FQGNSA. Between the trimmed V and J ends, which lost 3 bases and 8 bases, there was a span of 13 bases. The CDR3 DNA is TGTGCCAGCAGCTTCGGCCCCGGGGACGGCTACACCTTC. Its translation: CASSFGPGDGYTF.

This chain links TRBV27 with TRBJ1-2; 12 bases align to TRBD1. In germline, CDR1 is MNHEY, CDR2 SMNVEV (reference sequence). V shed 3 bases and J 5 bases; nucleotides not matched to a gene: 4. The CDR3 covers 15 residues. The CDR3 DNA reads TGTGCCAGCAGTTTCGGGACAGGGGGCGCGTATGGCTACACCTTC. This codes for CASSFGTGGAYGYTF.

The chain joins TRBV5-4 to TRBJ2-7; 8 bases are a match to TRBD1. V trimming: 4 bases; J trimming: 2 bases; junction bases outside the gene matches: 8. The CDR3 is 15 amino acids. CDR1 SGHNT and CDR2 YYREEE come from the germline V gene (reference sequence). The CDR3 is CASSQPGGQAYEQYF. The CDR3 DNA is TGTGCCAGCAGCCAACCAGGGGGACAGGCCTACGAGCAGTACTTC.

Written as DNA, the CDR3 is TGCGCCAGCAGCCAAGAGGGACTAGATGAGGAGACCCAGTACTTC. This gives the protein CASSQEGLDEETQYF. This chain links TRBV4-1 with TRBJ2-5; 8 bases are a match to TRBD2. The CDR3 totals 15 residues. V trimming: 0 bases; J trimming: 5 bases; junction bases outside the gene matches: 5. Germline V lookup: CDR1 MGHRA, CDR2 YSYEKL.

The CDR3, as DNA: TGTGCCAGCAGCCAAGAACTTGCCAGGGGAAATGACGAGCAGTACTTC. Translation: CASSQELARGNDEQYF. The chain combines TRBV4-2 with TRBJ2-7; D is perhaps TRBD1 (6 bases). There are 16 residues in the CDR3. V shed 0 bases and J shed 5 bases, with 17 bases lying between them. Germline CDR1 and CDR2: LGHNA and YNFKEQ.

The chain has TRBV7-9 and TRBJ1-5; D is unclear. V was cut by 3 bases and J by 3 bases, with 9 bases left in between. CDR3 length: 14 residues. Germline V CDR1 and CDR2: SEHNR, FQNEAQ (reference sequence). The CDR3 loop reads CASSLEQSNQPQHF. The CDR3, as DNA: TGTGCCAGCAGCTTGGAGCAATCCAATCAGCCCCAGCATTTT.

J is TRBJ1-6 and V is TRBV18; D gene ambiguous. This CDR3 comprises 15 residues. Germline-derived CDR1 and CDR2 are KGHSH and LQKENI. The ends were cut back, 2 bases at V and 10 bases at J, with 15 bases in the middle. This CDR3 reads CASSPSALGGSPLHF. In DNA, the CDR3 is TGTGCCAGCTCACCATCTGCTCTGGGTGGGTCACCCCTCCACTTT.

This chain uses TRBV9 with TRBJ2-4; D remains unclear. Trimming removed 9 bases from V and 0 bases from J, with 7 bases in between. Germline-derived CDR1 and CDR2 are SGDLS and YYNGEE. The CDR3 extends over 12 amino acids. CDR3 sequence (DNA): TGTGCCACTCGAATAGCCAAAAACATTCAGTACTTC. Translating it yields CATRIAKNIQYF.

The chain combines TRBV6-5 with TRBJ1-2, with 12 bases matching TRBD1. The CDR3 has 15 residues. Germline V gene lookup returns CDR1 MNHEY and CDR2 SVGAGI. Trimming cost V 6 bases and J 8 bases; bases outside gene matches: 10. Here the CDR3 reads CASSDPGQGARGYTF. CDR3 nucleotides: TGTGCCAGCAGCGACCCGGGACAGGGGGCGCGGGGCTACACCTTC.

V gene TRBV3-1 (or the pseudogene TRBV3-2) combines with J gene TRBJ2-5; possible D gene TRBD2, 5 bases. The V gene lost 3 bases and the J gene lost 2 bases, with 16 bases spanning the gap. The CDR3 is made up of 16 amino acids. The germline gives CDR1 LGHDT, CDR2 YNNKEL (reference sequence). CDR3 region: CASSQQTGVRQETQYF. The CDR3 nucleotides are TGTGCCAGCAGCCAGCAAACCGGGGTTCGACAAGAGACCCAGTACTTC.

The chain couples TRBV4-1 to TRBJ2-7; TRBD2 agrees at 14 bases. This CDR3 spans 15 amino acids. V lost 4 bases and J lost 3; bases outside the gene matches: 2. Germline V gene lookup returns CDR1 MGHRA and CDR2 YSYEKL. The CDR3 DNA reads TGCGCCAGCAGCCGCGGGACTAGCGGGAGCTACGAGCAGTACTTC. Protein sequence: CASSRGTSGSYEQYF.

A single count supports this clone. This chain links TRBV7-9 with TRBJ2-3; D is uncertain. This CDR3 spans 13 amino acids. The V and J ends lost 0 bases and 2 bases respectively, with 3 bases between them. Germline-derived CDR1 and CDR2 are SEHNR and FQNEAQ (reference sequence). The CDR3 DNA follows: TGTGCCAGCAGCTTAGCTTACACAGATACGCAGTATTTT. Translation gives CASSLAYTDTQYF.

The chain is built from TRBV5-4 and TRBJ1-1; weak D call: TRBD1 (6 bases). V was pared by 3 bases and J by 4 bases, with 16 bases between. Per the germline V gene, CDR1 is SGHNT and CDR2 is YYREEE (reference sequence). The CDR3 has 15 residues. The CDR3 DNA is TGTGCCAGCAGCTCCTGGGGGGCCGGGGTCACTGAAGCTTTCTTT. This codes for CASSSWGAGVTEAFF. Together with reference TRBV5-4 and TRBJ1-1, the CDR3 gives the full variable domain: ETGVTQSPTHLIKTRGQQVTLRCSSQSGHNTVSWYQQALGQGPQFIFQYYREEENGRGNFPPRFSGLQFPNYSSELNVNALELDDSALYLCASSSWGAGVTEAFFGQGTRLTVV.

The chain carries TRBV10-3 and TRBJ2-7, with 8 bases aligning to TRBD1. Germline loops: CDR1 ENHRY, CDR2 SYGVKD. The CDR3 runs to 14 residues. With V trimmed by 4 bases and J by 3 bases, 5 bases remained unmatched. The CDR3 coding sequence is TGTGCCATCAGTGGTCTCGGACAGGGCTACGAGCAGTACTTC. It translates to CAISGLGQGYEQYF.

The chain uses TRBV11-1 and TRBJ2-3, with a weak D call TRBD1 (6 bases). Trimming pared 3 bases from V and 6 bases from J, leaving 10 bases between. The CDR3 runs 13 residues. Germline-derived CDR1 and CDR2 are SGHAT and FQDESV (reference sequence). The CDR3 loop is CASSLDRGDTQYF. The CDR3 DNA sequence: TGTGCCAGCAGCTTGGACAGAGGGGATACGCAGTATTTT. Drawing the rest from reference TRBV11-1 and TRBJ2-3, the complete variable domain is EAEVAQSPRYKITEKSQAVAFWCDPISGHATLYWYRQILGQGPELLVQFQDESVVDDSQLPKDRFSAERLKGVDSTLKIQPAELGDSAMYLCASSLDRGDTQYFGPGTRLTVL.

This clone showed up just once. The chain combines TRBV2 with TRBJ1-1; the D gene is possibly TRBD1 (6 bases). The CDR3 contains 13 residues. V was trimmed by 8 bases and J by 1 base, leaving 11 bases between them. Germline CDR1 reads SNHLY; CDR2 reads FYNNEI. The CDR3 nucleotides are TGTGCCAGCCGACAGGAGGCGAACACTGAAGCTTTCTTT. Amino acid sequence: CASRQEANTEAFF.

This clone has a single count. This CDR3 reads CASSSGTSGANVLTF. CDR3 bases: TGTGCCAGCAGTTCTGGGACATCTGGGGCCAACGTCCTGACTTTC. V usage is TRBV28 and J usage is TRBJ2-6; possibly TRBD1 for D (6 bases). The V end was cut by 4 bases, the J end by 1 base, with 8 bases between. Germline CDR1 MDHEN, CDR2 SYDVKM. The length of the CDR3 is 15 residues.

This clone is medium-sized. The chain recombines TRBV6-4 with TRBJ2-2; 8 bases are a match to TRBD1. The CDR3 has 15 residues. Germline V CDR1 and CDR2: MRHNA, SNTAGT. The ends lost 3 bases at V and 2 bases at J; junction bases unmatched: 2. CDR3 DNA: TGTGCCAGCAGTGAAGGACAGGGAAACACCGGGGAGCTGTTTTTT. It encodes CASSEGQGNTGELFF.

This clone came up a few times. The chain recombines TRBV5-1 with TRBJ2-7, with TRBD1 matching 9 bases. The J segment lost 4 bases and the V segment lost 4 bases, leaving 12 bases of the junction unmatched. The CDR3 totals 16 residues. Germline V gene data show CDR1 as SGHRS and CDR2 as YFSETQ. The CDR3 region has the DNA TGCGCCAGCAGCCTGCAAGCGGGACAGGGTGTTTACGAGCAGTACTTC. As protein: CASSLQAGQGVYEQYF.

The chain employs TRBV9 and TRBJ2-1; 10 bases agree with TRBD1. The CDR3 has 15 amino acids. V shed 6 bases, J shed 8 bases, and the junction held 11 bases outside the gene matches. The germline gives CDR1 SGDLS, CDR2 YYNGEE. CDR3 in DNA: TGTGCCAGCACGGTGGGGGGGACAGGGGACTATGAGCAGTTCTTC. Its translation is CASTVGGTGDYEQFF.